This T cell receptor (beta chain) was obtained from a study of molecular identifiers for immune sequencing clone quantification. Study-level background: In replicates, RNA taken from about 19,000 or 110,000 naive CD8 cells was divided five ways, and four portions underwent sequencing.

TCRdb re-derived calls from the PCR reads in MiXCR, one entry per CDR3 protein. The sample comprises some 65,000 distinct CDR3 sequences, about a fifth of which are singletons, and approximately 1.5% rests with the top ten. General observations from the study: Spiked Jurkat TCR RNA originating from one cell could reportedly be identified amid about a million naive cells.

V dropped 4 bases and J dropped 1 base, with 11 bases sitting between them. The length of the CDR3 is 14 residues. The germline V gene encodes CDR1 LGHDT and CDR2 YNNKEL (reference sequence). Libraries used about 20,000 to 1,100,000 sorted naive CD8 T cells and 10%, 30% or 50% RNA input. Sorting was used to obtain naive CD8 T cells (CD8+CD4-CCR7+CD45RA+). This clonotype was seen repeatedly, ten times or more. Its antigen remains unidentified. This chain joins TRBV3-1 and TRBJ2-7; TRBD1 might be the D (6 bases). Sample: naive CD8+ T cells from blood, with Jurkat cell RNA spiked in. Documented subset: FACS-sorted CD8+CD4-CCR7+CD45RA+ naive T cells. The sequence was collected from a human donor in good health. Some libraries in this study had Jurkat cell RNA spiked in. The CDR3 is CASSPGDGSYEQYF. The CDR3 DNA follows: TGTGCCAGCAGCCCAGGGGACGGATCCTACGAGCAGTACTTC.